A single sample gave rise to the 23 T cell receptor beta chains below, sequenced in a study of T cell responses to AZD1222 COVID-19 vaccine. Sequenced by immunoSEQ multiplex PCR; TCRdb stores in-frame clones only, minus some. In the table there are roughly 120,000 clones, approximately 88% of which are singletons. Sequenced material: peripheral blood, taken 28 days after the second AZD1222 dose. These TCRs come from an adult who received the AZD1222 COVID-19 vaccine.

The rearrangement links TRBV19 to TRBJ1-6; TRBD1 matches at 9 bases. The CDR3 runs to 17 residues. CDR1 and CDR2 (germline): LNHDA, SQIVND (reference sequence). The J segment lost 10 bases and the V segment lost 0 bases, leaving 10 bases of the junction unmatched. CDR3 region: CASSIEGHRGPSSPLHF. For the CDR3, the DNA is TGTGCCAGTAGTATAGAGGGGCACAGGGGGCCGAGCTCACCCCTCCACTTT.

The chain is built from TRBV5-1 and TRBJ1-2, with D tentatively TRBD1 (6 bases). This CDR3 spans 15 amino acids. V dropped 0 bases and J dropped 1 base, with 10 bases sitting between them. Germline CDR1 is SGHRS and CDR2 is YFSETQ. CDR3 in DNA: TGCGCCAGCAGCTTGGAGGGGGGCGATAACTATGGCTACACCTTC. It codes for CASSLEGGDNYGYTF.

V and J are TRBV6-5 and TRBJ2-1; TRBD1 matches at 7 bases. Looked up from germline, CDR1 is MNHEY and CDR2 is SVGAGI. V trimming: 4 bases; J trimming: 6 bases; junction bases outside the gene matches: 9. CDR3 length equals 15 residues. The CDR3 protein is CASSSDPTGPNEQFF. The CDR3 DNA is TGTGCCAGCAGTTCGGACCCGACAGGGCCCAATGAGCAGTTCTTC.

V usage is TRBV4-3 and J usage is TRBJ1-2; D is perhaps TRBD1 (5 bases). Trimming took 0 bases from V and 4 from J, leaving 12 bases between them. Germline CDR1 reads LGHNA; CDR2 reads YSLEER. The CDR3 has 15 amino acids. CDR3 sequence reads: CASSQDFKGTYGYTF. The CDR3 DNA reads TGCGCCAGCAGCCAAGATTTTAAGGGGACCTATGGCTACACCTTC.

CDR3 region: CGARTGNQPQHF. The CDR3 DNA follows: TGTGGAGCTAGGACAGGAAATCAGCCCCAGCATTTT. The J gene is TRBJ1-5, the V gene TRBV6-1; TRBD1 matches 7 bases. Germline CDR1 is MNHNS and CDR2 is SASEGT. The CDR3 is made up of 12 amino acids.

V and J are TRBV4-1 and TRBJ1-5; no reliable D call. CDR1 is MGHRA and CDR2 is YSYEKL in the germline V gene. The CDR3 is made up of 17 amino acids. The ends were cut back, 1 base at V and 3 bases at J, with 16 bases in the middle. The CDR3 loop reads CASSQVHVGWDNQPQHF. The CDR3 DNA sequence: TGCGCCAGCAGCCAAGTGCATGTGGGCTGGGACAATCAGCCCCAGCATTTT.

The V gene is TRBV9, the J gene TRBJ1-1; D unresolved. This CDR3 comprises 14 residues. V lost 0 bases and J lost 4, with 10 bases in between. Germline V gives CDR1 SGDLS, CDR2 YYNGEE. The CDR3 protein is CASSVDLEFTEAFF. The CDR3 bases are TGTGCCAGCAGCGTAGATCTGGAGTTCACTGAAGCTTTCTTT.

The CDR3 loop reads CASSIRYGYTF. The CDR3 DNA sequence: TGTGCCAGTAGTATACGGTATGGCTACACCTTC. This chain links TRBV19 with TRBJ1-2; D not certain. V was pared by 2 bases and J by 5 bases, with 3 bases between. The length of the CDR3 is 11 residues. Germline V gene lookup returns CDR1 LNHDA and CDR2 SQIVND (reference sequence).

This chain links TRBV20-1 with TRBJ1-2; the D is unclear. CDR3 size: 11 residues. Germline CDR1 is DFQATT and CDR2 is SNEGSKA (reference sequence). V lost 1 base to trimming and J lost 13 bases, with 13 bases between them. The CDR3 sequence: CSARVSVECTF. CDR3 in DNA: TGCAGTGCTAGAGTCTCGGTTGAGTGCACCTTC.

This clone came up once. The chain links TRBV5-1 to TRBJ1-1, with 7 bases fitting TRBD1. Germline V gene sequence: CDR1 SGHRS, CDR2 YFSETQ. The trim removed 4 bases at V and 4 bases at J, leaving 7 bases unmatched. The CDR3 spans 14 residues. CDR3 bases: TGCGCCAGCAGCAAGGACAGGTGGGGCACTGAAGCTTTCTTT. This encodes CASSKDRWGTEAFF.

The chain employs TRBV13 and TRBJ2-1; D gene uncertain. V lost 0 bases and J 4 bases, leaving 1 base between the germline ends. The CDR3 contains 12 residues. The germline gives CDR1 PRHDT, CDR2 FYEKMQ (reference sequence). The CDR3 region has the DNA TGTGCCAGCAGCTTAGGATACAATGAGCAGTTCTTC. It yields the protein CASSLGYNEQFF.

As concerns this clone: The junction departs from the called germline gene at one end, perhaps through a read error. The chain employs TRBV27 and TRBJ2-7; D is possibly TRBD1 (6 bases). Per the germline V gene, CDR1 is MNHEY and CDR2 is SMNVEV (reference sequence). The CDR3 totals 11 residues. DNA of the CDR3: TGTGCCAGCAGCACACAGGGCGCCACCCACTTC. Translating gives CASSTQGATHF.

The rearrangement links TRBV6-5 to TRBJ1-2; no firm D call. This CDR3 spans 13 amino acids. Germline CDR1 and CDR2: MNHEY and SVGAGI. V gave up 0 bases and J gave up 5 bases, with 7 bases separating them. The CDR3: CASSYSTGYGYTF. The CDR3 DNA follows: TGTGCCAGCAGTTACTCTACGGGGTATGGCTACACCTTC.

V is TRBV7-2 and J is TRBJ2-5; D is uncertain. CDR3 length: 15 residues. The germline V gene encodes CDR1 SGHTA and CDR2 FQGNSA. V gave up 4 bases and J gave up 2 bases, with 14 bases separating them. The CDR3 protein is CASSSSPSRQETQYF. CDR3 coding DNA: TGTGCCAGCAGCTCCTCGCCCTCCCGACAAGAGACCCAGTACTTC.

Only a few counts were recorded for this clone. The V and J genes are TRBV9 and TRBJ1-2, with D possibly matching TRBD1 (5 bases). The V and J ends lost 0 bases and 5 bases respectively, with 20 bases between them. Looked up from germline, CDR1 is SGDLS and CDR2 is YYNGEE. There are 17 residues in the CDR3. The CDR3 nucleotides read TGTGCCAGCAGCGTAGAAGCCAGGGACTGGAAATTTTATGGCTACACCTTC. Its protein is CASSVEARDWKFYGYTF. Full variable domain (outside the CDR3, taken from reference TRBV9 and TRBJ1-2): DSGVTQTPKHLITATGQRVTLRCSPRSGDLSVYWYQQSLDQGLQFLIQYYNGEERAKGNILERFSAQQFPDLHSELNLSSLELGDSALYFCASSVEARDWKFYGYTFGSGTRLTVV.

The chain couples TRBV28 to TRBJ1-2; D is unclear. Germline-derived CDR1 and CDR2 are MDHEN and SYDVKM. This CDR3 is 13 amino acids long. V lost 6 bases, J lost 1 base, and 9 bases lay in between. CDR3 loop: CASRYTVNYGYTF. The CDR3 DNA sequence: TGTGCCAGCAGGTATACAGTTAACTATGGCTACACCTTC.

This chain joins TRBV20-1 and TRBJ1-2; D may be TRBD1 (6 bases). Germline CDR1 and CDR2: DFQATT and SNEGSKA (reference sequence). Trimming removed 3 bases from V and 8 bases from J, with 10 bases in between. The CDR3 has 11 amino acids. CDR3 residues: CSASRGDGYTF. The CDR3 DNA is TGCAGTGCTAGTAGGGGGGACGGCTACACCTTC.

CDR3 DNA: TGTGCCAGTAGTATAGGCCAGCTTAACTATGGCTACACCTTC. Its translation is CASSIGQLNYGYTF. This rearrangement joins TRBV19 to TRBJ1-2, with D hard to call. Germline V gives CDR1 LNHDA, CDR2 SQIVND (reference sequence). Trimming took off 1 base at V and 1 base at J, with 7 bases between the two ends. The CDR3 totals 14 residues.

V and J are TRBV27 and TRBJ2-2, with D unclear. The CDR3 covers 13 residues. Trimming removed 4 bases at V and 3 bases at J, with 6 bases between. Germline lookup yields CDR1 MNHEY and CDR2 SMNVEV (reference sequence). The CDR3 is CASSYGYTGELFF. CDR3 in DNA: TGTGCCAGCAGTTATGGATACACCGGGGAGCTGTTTTTT.

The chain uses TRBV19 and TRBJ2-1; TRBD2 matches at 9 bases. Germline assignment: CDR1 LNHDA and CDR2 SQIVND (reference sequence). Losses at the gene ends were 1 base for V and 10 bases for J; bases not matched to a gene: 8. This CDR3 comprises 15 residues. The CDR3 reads CASSIGGSGGYEQFF. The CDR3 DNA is TGTGCCAGTAGTATAGGCGGTAGCGGGGGTTACGAGCAGTTCTTC.

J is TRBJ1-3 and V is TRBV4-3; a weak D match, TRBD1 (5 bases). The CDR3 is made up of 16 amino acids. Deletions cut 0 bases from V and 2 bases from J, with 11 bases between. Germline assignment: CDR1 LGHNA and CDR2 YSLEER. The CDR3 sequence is CASSQDWGITGNTIYF. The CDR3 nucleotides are TGCGCCAGCAGCCAAGATTGGGGCATCACTGGAAACACCATATATTTT.

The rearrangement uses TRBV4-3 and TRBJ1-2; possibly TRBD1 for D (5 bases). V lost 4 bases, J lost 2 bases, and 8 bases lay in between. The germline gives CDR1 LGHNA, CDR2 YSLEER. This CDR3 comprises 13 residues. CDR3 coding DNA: TGCGCCAGCAGCCCAGGGCGAAACTATGGCTACACCTTC. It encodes CASSPGRNYGYTF.

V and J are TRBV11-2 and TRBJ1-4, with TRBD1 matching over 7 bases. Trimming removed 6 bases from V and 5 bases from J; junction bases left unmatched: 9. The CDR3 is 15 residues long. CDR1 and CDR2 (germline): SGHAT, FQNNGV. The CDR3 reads CASSPGGRGNEKLFF. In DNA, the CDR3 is TGTGCCAGCAGTCCCGGAGGCAGGGGGAATGAAAAACTGTTTTTT.